This T cell receptor (beta chain) was found in a study of T-cell reconstitution after alpha-beta-depleted transplantation in children. With 2 bases removed from V and 4 bases from J, the gap between germline ends came to 17 bases. Per germline, CDR1 MNHEY and CDR2 SVGAGI. The CDR3 runs to 16 residues. Construction of the TCRbeta library involved unique molecular identifiers. A single record per CDR3 protein comes from TCRdb applying MiXCR to the PCR reads. The profile shows about 610,000 distinct CDR3 sequences, over 9.5% of them singletons. The sample here was PBMCs from the stem cell graft donor, taken from the stem cell graft. This chain connects TRBV6-5 to TRBJ2-5; either TRBD1 or TRBD2 may supply D (5 bases each). This clonotype was obtained from a human donor who donated a stem cell graft to a child with acute myeloid leukemia. This chain's CDR3 is CASSYGAEGSGETQYF. CDR3 in DNA: TGTGCCAGCAGTTACGGGGCGGAAGGGAGTGGAGAGACCCAGTACTTC.